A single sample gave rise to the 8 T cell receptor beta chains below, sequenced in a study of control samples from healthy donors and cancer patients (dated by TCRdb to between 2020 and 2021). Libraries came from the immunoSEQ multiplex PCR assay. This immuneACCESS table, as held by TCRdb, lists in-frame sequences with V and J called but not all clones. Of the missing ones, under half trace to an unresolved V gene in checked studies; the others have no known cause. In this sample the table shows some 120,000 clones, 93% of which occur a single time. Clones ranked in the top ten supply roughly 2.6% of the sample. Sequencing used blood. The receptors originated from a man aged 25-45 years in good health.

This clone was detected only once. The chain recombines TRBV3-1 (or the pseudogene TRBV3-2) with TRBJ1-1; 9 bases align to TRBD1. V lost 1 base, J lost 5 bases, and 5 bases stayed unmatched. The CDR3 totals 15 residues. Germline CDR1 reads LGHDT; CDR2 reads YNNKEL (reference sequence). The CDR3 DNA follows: TGTGCCAGCAGCCAAGGGCGGGGACAGGGAACTGAAGCTTTCTTT. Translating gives CASSQGRGQGTEAFF.

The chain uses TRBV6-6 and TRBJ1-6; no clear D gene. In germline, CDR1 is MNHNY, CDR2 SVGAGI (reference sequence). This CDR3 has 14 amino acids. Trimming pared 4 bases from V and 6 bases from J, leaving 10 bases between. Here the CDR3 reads CASSFRGGNSPLHF. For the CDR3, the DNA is TGTGCCAGCAGTTTTCGGGGTGGTAATTCACCCCTCCACTTT.

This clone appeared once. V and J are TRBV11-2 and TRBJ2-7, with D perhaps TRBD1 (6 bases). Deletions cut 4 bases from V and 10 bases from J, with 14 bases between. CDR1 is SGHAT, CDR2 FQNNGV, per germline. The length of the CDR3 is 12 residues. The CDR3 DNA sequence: TGTGCCAGCAGCTCCTTACCGGGACAACAGTACTTC. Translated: CASSSLPGQQYF.

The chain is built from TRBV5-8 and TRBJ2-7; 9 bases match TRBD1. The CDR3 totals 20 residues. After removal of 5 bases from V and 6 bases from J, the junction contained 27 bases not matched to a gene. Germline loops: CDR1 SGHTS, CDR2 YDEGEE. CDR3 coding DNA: TGTGCCAGCAGTGGAATTACTCCGGGACAGGGCGCAATAAGCATCTCCGAGCAGTACTTC. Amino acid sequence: CASSGITPGQGAISISEQYF.

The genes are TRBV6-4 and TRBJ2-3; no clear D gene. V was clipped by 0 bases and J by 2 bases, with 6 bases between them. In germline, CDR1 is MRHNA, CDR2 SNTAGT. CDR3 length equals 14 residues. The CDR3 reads CASSDSAFTDTQYF. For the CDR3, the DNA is TGTGCCAGCAGTGACTCAGCCTTCACAGATACGCAGTATTTT.

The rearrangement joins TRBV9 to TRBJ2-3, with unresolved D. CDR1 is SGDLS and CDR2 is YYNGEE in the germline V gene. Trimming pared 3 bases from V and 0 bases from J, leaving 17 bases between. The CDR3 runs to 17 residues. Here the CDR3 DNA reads TGTGCCAGCAGCGCGCAACAAGATCTAACTAGCACAGATACGCAGTATTTT. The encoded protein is CASSAQQDLTSTDTQYF.

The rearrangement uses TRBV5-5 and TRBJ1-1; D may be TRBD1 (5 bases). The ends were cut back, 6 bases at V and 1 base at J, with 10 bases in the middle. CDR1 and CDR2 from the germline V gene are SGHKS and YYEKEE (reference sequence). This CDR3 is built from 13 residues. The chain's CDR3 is CASKIGTNTEAFF. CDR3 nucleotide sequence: TGTGCCAGCAAAATAGGGACGAACACTGAAGCTTTCTTT.

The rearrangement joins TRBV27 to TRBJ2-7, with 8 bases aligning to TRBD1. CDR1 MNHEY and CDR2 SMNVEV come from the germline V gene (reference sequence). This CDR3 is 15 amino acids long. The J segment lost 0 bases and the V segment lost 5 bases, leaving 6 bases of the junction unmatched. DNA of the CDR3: TGTGCCAGCAGTCGACGGACAGGGAGCTCCTACGAGCAGTACTTC. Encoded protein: CASSRRTGSSYEQYF.